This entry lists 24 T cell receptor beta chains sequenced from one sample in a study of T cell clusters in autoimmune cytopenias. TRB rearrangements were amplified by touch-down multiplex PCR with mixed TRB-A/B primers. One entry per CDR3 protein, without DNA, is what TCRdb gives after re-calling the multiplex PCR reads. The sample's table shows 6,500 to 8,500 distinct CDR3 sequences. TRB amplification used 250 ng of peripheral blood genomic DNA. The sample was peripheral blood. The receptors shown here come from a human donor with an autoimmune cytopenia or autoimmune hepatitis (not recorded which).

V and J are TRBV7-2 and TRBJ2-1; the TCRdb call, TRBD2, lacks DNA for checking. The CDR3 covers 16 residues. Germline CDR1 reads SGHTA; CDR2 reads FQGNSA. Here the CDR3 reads CASSLYPASIQNEQFF.

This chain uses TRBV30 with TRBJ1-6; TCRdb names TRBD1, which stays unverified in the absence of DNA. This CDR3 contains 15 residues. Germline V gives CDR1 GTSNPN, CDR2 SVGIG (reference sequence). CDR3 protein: CALGYQGPGVGALHF.

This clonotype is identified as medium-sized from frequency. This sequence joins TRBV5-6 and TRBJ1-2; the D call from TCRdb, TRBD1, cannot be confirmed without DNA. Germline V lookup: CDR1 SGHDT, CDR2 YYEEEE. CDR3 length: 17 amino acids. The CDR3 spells CASSLGKGVGSGYGYTF.

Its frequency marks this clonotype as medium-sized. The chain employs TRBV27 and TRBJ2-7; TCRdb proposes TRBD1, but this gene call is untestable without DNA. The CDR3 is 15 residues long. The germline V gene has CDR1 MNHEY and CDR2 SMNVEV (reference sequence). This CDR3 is CASSVGQGRSYEQYF.

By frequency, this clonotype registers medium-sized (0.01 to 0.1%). Here the CDR3 reads CASRRLEITGELFF. The chain links TRBV12-3 or TRBV12-4 to TRBJ2-2; the D call of TRBD2 rests on TCRdb alone, since no DNA is present to check it. This CDR3 has 14 residues.

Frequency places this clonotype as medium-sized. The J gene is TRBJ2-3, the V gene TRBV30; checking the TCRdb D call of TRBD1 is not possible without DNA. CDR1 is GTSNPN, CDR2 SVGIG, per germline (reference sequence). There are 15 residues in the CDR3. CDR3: CAWEGQGLSTDTQYF.

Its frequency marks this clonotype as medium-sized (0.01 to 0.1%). The CDR3 loop is CASTLSRTVNSPLHF. This chain uses TRBV6-5 with TRBJ1-6; TCRdb names TRBD1, which stays unverified in the absence of DNA. The CDR3 length is 15 residues. Germline CDR1 reads MNHEY; CDR2 reads SVGAGI.

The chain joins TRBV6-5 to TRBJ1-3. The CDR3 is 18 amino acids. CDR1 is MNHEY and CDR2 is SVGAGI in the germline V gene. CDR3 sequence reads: CASSYSKNGRRAGNTIYF.

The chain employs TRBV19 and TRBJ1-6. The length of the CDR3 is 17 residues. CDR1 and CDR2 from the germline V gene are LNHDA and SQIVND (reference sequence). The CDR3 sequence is CASSIKVGSSYNSPLHF.

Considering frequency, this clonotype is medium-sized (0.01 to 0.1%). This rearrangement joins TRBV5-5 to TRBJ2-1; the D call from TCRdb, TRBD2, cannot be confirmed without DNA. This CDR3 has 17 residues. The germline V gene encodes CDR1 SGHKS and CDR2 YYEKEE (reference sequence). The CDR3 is CASSVEPGTSGYNEQFF.

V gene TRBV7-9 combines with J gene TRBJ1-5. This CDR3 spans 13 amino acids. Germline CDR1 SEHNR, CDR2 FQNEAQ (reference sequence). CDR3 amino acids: CASSLKVGQPQHF.

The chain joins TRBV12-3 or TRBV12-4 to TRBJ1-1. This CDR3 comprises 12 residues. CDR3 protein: CASSLPETEAFF.

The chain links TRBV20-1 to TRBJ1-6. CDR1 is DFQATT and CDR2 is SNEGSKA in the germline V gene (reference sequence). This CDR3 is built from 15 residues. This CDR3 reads CSARGGEADNSPLHF.

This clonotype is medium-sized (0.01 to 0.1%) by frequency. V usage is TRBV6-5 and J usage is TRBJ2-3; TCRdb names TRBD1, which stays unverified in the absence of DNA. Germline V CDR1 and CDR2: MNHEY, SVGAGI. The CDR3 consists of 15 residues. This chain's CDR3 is CASLRGGGDTDTQYF.

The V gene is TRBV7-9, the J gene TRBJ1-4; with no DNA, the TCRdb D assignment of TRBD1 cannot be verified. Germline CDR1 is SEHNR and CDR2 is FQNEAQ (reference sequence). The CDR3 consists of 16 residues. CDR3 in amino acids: CASLPGTSGANEKLFF.

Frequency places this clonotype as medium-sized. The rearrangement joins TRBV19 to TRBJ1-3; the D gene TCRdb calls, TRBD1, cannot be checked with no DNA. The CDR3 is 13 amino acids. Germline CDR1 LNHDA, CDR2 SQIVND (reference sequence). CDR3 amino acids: CASSWGLEDTIYF.

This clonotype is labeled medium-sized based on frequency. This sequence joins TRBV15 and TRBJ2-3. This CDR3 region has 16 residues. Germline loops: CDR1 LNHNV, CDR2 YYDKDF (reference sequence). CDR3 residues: CATSRDRQSPTDTQYF. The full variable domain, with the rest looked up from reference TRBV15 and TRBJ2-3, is DAMVIQNPRYQVTQFGKPVTLSCSQTLNHNVMYWYQQKSSQAPKLLFHYYDKDFNNEADTPDNFQSRRPNTSFCFLDIRSPGLGDTAMYLCATSRDRQSPTDTQYFGPGTRLTVL.

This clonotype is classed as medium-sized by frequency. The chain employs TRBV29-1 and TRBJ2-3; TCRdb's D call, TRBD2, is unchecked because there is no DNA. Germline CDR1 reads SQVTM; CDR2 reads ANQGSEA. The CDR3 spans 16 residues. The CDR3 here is CSVSGLAGGAPDTQYF.

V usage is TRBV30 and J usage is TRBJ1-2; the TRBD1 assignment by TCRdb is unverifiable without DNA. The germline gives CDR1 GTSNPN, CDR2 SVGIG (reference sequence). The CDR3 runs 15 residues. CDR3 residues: CAWSVSRGFGYGYTF. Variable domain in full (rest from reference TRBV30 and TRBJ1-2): SQTIHQWPATLVQPVGSPLSLECTVEGTSNPNLYWYRQAAGRGLQLLFYSVGIGQISSEVPQNLSASRPQDRQFILSSKKLLLSDSGFYLCAWSVSRGFGYGYTFGSGTRLTVV.

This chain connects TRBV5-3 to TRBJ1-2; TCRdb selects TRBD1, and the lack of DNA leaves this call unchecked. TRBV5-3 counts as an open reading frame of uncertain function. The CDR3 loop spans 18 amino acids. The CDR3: CARSSTYLIPGGPFGYTF.

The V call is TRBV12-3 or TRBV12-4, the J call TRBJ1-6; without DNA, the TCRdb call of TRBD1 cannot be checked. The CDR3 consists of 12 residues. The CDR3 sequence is CASSIRASPLHF.

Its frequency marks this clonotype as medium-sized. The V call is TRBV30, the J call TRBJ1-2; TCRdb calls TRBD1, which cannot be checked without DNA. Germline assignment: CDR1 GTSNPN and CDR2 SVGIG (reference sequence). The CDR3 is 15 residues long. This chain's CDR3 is CAWAKPTVRRDGYTF.

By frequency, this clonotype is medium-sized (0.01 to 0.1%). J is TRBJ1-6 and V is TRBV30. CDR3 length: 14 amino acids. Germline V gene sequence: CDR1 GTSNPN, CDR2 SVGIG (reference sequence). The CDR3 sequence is CAWMIPSYNSPLHF.

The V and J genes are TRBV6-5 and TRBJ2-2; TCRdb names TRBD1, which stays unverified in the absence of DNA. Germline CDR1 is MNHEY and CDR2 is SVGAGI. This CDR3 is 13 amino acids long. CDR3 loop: CASRGQYTGELFF.